Below are 32 T cell receptor beta chains sequenced from a single sample in a study of blood T cell repertoires in COVID-19 (dated by TCRdb to the early 2020s). Library construction relied on the immunoSEQ multiplex PCR assay. TCRdb retrieved this table from immuneACCESS and kept in-frame rearrangements only. Not all clones are present; in checked studies, unresolved V genes account for under half, and no reason is known for the remainder. Across this sample there are under 200,000 clones, with roughly 85% seen only once. The ten largest clonotypes hold 20% to 25% of the sample. Sequencing used peripheral blood. The receptor source for this set is a man aged 60 to 69 with active or convalescent COVID-19.

This chain joins TRBV5-4 and TRBJ1-2; possibly TRBD1 for D (5 bases). Trimming removed 4 bases from V and 4 bases from J, with 14 bases in between. From germline, CDR1 is SGHNT and CDR2 YYREEE (reference sequence). The CDR3 extends over 14 amino acids. CDR3 sequence reads: CASSGASSPYGYTF. In nucleotides, the CDR3 is TGTGCCAGCAGCGGGGCCAGTTCCCCCTATGGCTACACCTTC.

CDR3 DNA: TGCGCCAGCAGCTTGGAGTACAGGAGCTCCTACGAGCAGTACTTC. Translated: CASSLEYRSSYEQYF. The rearrangement links TRBV5-1 to TRBJ2-7; D perhaps matches TRBD1 (5 bases). Germline V CDR1 and CDR2: SGHRS, YFSETQ. The V and J ends lost 0 bases and 0 bases respectively, with 10 bases between them. This CDR3 has 15 residues.

The gene calls are TRBV6-5 and TRBJ2-7, with 9 nucleotides matching TRBD2. V was clipped by 6 bases and J by 3 bases; unmatched bases: 9. This CDR3 is built from 15 residues. Germline CDR1 and CDR2: MNHEY and SVGAGI. The CDR3 is CASSGGTSNIYEQYF. CDR3 DNA sequence: TGTGCCAGCAGCGGGGGGACTAGCAATATCTACGAGCAGTACTTC.

This clone has more than one count but fewer than ten. J is TRBJ2-3 and V is TRBV5-1; D may be TRBD1 (5 bases). Trimming shortened V by 1 base and J by 3 bases, and 18 bases separated the two germline ends. Germline loops: CDR1 SGHRS, CDR2 YFSETQ. The CDR3 has 17 residues. The CDR3 here is CASSLRLAQDATDTQYF. The CDR3 nucleotides read TGCGCCAGCAGCTTGCGACTGGCACAGGATGCTACAGATACGCAGTATTTT.

The chain couples TRBV10-2 to TRBJ2-3, with a possible D match to TRBD2 (6 bases). Trimming removed 7 bases from V and 2 bases from J, with 16 bases in between. Germline CDR1 reads WSHSY; CDR2 reads SAAADI. The CDR3 sequence is 15 residues long. CDR3 nucleotide sequence: TGCGCCAGCACTTGGGGCCCGGGGGACACAGATACGCAGTATTTT. Protein sequence: CASTWGPGDTDTQYF.

In its sample, this clone was seen once. The chain uses TRBV7-3 and TRBJ2-5, with TRBD2 matching 8 bases. Per the germline V gene, CDR1 is SGHTA and CDR2 is FQGTGA. This CDR3 region has 16 residues. Trimming at V came to 4 bases and at J to 5 bases, leaving 12 bases not matched to a gene. This CDR3 reads CASSSRGLGGVETQYF. CDR3 bases: TGTGCCAGCAGCTCGAGGGGACTAGGTGGAGTGGAGACCCAGTACTTC.

J is TRBJ1-2 and V is TRBV5-6; D remains unclear. Trimming took 1 base from V and 8 from J, leaving 12 bases between them. The CDR3 totals 13 residues. Germline V gene lookup returns CDR1 SGHDT and CDR2 YYEEEE. The CDR3 reads CASSLLYYVGYTF. CDR3 nucleotide sequence: TGTGCCAGCAGCTTGCTTTACTACGTAGGCTACACCTTC.

This chain uses TRBV3-1 (or the pseudogene TRBV3-2) with TRBJ1-6; D might be TRBD1 (5 bases). The CDR3 runs to 14 residues. Germline V gene sequence: CDR1 LGHDT, CDR2 YNNKEL (reference sequence). The V and J ends lost 4 bases and 5 bases respectively, with 9 bases between them. The DNA for the CDR3 is TGTGCCAGCAGCCTCGACAGCCATAATTCACCCCTCCACTTT. This sequence encodes CASSLDSHNSPLHF.

The chain couples TRBV30 to TRBJ1-1; 9 positions agree with TRBD1. The ends lost 0 bases at V and 9 bases at J; junction bases unmatched: 8. CDR1 is GTSNPN, CDR2 SVGIG, per germline (reference sequence). The CDR3 spans 14 residues. The CDR3 DNA reads as TGTGCCTGGAGTGTCGTGACAGGGGGTGGAAAAGCTTTCTTT. As protein: CAWSVVTGGGKAFF.

The rearrangement links TRBV9 to TRBJ2-6, with a tentative D call TRBD1 (6 bases). This CDR3 is built from 17 residues. Trimming removed 4 bases from V and 0 bases from J, with 14 bases in between. CDR1 is SGDLS and CDR2 is YYNGEE in the germline V gene. The CDR3 here is CASSPRDTFSGANVLTF. The DNA of the CDR3 is TGTGCCAGCAGCCCCCGGGACACCTTCTCTGGGGCCAACGTCCTGACTTTC.

V is TRBV6-6 and J is TRBJ2-1; 9 bases map to TRBD2. V was clipped by 3 bases and J by 6 bases; unmatched bases: 9. The CDR3 spans 16 residues. From germline, CDR1 is MNHNY and CDR2 SVGAGI (reference sequence). CDR3 bases: TGTGCCAGCAGTTATTTTCGCGGGGGGGAAGGCAATGAGCAGTTCTTC. Translating it yields CASSYFRGGEGNEQFF.

The chain employs TRBV5-4 and TRBJ1-2; D unclear. The CDR3 is 13 residues long. Germline V gene lookup returns CDR1 SGHNT and CDR2 YYREEE (reference sequence). The V end lost 2 bases, the J end lost 4 bases, and 9 bases lay between the germline ends. The DNA of the CDR3 is TGTGCCAGCAGCTTCGACACATTCTATGGCTACACCTTC. Its translation is CASSFDTFYGYTF.

V and J are TRBV5-1 and TRBJ2-3; 9 bases map to TRBD2. With 0 bases clipped from V and 4 bases from J, the junction kept 6 bases outside the gene matches. CDR3 size: 16 residues. Germline assignment: CDR1 SGHRS and CDR2 YFSETQ. In DNA form, the CDR3 reads TGCGCCAGCAGCTTGGGGCTAGCGGGGTTAGCAGATACGCAGTATTTT. Translating it yields CASSLGLAGLADTQYF. Full variable domain (remainder filled in from reference TRBV5-1 and TRBJ2-3): KAGVTQTPRYLIKTRGQQVTLSCSPISGHRSVSWYQQTPGQGLQFLFEYFSETQRNKGNFPGRFSGRQFSNSRSEMNVSTLELGDSALYLCASSLGLAGLADTQYFGPGTRLTVL.

The V call is TRBV6-5, the J call TRBJ1-1, with TRBD1 identical over 9 bases. The length of the CDR3 is 15 residues. Germline loops: CDR1 MNHEY, CDR2 SVGAGI. Germline trimming cut 5 bases from V and 2 bases from J; bases unmatched to any gene: 6. CDR3 nucleotide sequence: TGTGCCAGCAGTCCACAGACAGGGGGAAACACTGAAGCTTTCTTT. Translation: CASSPQTGGNTEAFF.

Regarding this clone: This CDR3 is also generated by other DNA sequences in the sample. The chain uses TRBV2 and TRBJ2-7; 10 bases match TRBD1. This CDR3 region has 14 residues. V lost 6 bases to trimming and J lost 2 bases; unmatched junction nucleotides: 4. The germline gives CDR1 SNHLY, CDR2 FYNNEI. The CDR3 sequence: CASRQTGGAYEQYF. Written as DNA, the CDR3 is TGTGCCAGCAGGCAGACAGGGGGCGCCTACGAGCAGTACTTC.

The V gene is TRBV5-1, the J gene TRBJ1-5, with TRBD1 as a possible D gene (6 bases). The CDR3 is 15 amino acids. V was pared by 2 bases and J by 5 bases, with 14 bases between. The germline V gene encodes CDR1 SGHRS and CDR2 YFSETQ. CDR3 coding DNA: TGCGCCAGCAGCTTTCAGGGGACCTCCGATCAGCCCCAGCATTTT. The encoded protein is CASSFQGTSDQPQHF.

This chain connects TRBV4-2 to TRBJ1-2; D gene uncertain. The CDR3 runs 15 residues. V shed 0 bases and J shed 7 bases, with 15 bases lying between them. CDR1 LGHNA and CDR2 YNFKEQ come from the germline V gene. CDR3 sequence reads: CASSQDLQAGGGYTF. The DNA for the CDR3 is TGTGCCAGCAGCCAAGATCTCCAGGCGGGCGGTGGCTACACCTTC.

The V gene is TRBV9, the J gene TRBJ2-7; D possibly corresponds to TRBD2 (6 bases). The CDR3 is 14 residues long. V lost 0 bases, J lost 0 bases, and 7 bases lay in between. CDR1 and CDR2 (germline): SGDLS, YYNGEE. Here the CDR3 reads CASSVGGDSYEQYF. The CDR3 bases are TGTGCCAGCAGCGTAGGCGGGGACTCCTACGAGCAGTACTTC. Based on the CDR3 plus reference TRBV9 and TRBJ2-7, the full variable domain is DSGVTQTPKHLITATGQRVTLRCSPRSGDLSVYWYQQSLDQGLQFLIQYYNGEERAKGNILERFSAQQFPDLHSELNLSSLELGDSALYFCASSVGGDSYEQYFGPGTRLTVT.

The V gene is TRBV3-1 (or the pseudogene TRBV3-2), the J gene TRBJ2-7; tentative D call: TRBD1 (6 bases). Per the germline V gene, CDR1 is LGHDT and CDR2 is YNNKEL (reference sequence). The CDR3 has 12 amino acids. V lost 6 bases and J 9 bases, leaving 15 bases between the germline ends. For the CDR3, the DNA is TGTGCCAGCAGTCAACAGGGATCAGTGCAGTACTTC. This sequence encodes CASSQQGSVQYF.

The gene calls are TRBV9 and TRBJ2-3; possibly TRBD2 for D (7 bases). Germline CDR1 SGDLS, CDR2 YYNGEE. The CDR3 consists of 16 residues. Trimming left V 3 bases short and J 3 bases short, with 17 bases between. CDR3 region: CASSEGGSRGTDTQYF. CDR3 bases: TGTGCCAGCAGCGAGGGGGGGAGCCGAGGGACAGATACGCAGTATTTT.

The chain links TRBV30 to TRBJ2-2; possibly TRBD1 for D (7 bases). The CDR3 runs to 16 residues. Trimming removed 3 bases at V and 6 bases at J, with 20 bases between. The germline gives CDR1 GTSNPN, CDR2 SVGIG (reference sequence). The CDR3 nucleotides read TGTGCCTGGAGGAGGAGGGGGCTGTCTACCTCCGGGGAGCTGTTTTTT. Protein sequence: CAWRRRGLSTSGELFF.

The rearrangement uses TRBV9 and TRBJ1-2; D perhaps matches TRBD1 (5 bases). This CDR3 is built from 14 residues. V shed 5 bases and J shed 6 bases, with 17 bases lying between them. Germline V gene sequence: CDR1 SGDLS, CDR2 YYNGEE. CDR3 in amino acids: CASSSIPGIDGYTF. In DNA form, the CDR3 reads TGTGCCAGCAGTTCCATTCCAGGGATTGATGGCTACACCTTC.

The CDR3 DNA follows: TGTGCCAGCAGTCGACCAGGTGCGGGGTCTAATGAGCAGTTCTTC. It yields the protein CASSRPGAGSNEQFF. The rearrangement uses TRBV27 and TRBJ2-1, with a weak D call TRBD2 (6 bases). Germline V gene sequence: CDR1 MNHEY, CDR2 SMNVEV (reference sequence). The CDR3 has 15 amino acids. The V end lost 5 bases, the J end lost 7 bases, and 18 bases lay between the germline ends.

This clone has more than one count but fewer than ten. V gene TRBV2 combines with J gene TRBJ1-5; 7 bases are a match to TRBD1. There are 15 residues in the CDR3. Germline V gives CDR1 SNHLY, CDR2 FYNNEI. Trimming removed 5 bases from V and 6 bases from J; junction bases left unmatched: 10. DNA of the CDR3: TGTGCCAGCAGTCCAGAAACAGGGGTTGGTCAGCCCCAGCATTTT. Its translation: CASSPETGVGQPQHF.

The chain employs TRBV12-3 or TRBV12-4 and TRBJ1-2; D not resolved. V was cut by 6 bases and J by 7 bases, with 12 bases left in between. CDR3 size: 12 residues. The CDR3 region has the DNA TGTGCCAGCAGAAAAGAGGGTGGTGGCTACACCTTC. Translating gives CASRKEGGGYTF.

The chain carries TRBV27 and TRBJ2-3; 8 nucleotides match TRBD1. Germline assignment: CDR1 MNHEY and CDR2 SMNVEV (reference sequence). J lost 6 bases, V lost 6 bases, and 8 bases had no gene match. This CDR3 contains 14 residues. CDR3 nucleotide sequence: TGTGCCAGCAGAAGACAGGGGCTGGAGGATACGCAGTATTTT. Amino acid sequence: CASRRQGLEDTQYF.

The chain joins TRBV6-4 to TRBJ1-2; D remains ambiguous. V lost 4 bases and J 6 bases, leaving 15 bases between the germline ends. The CDR3 is made up of 14 amino acids. CDR1 MRHNA and CDR2 SNTAGT come from the germline V gene. The CDR3 DNA reads TGTGCCAGCAGTGCCCCGACGGAGCGCCATGGCTACACCTTC. Its translation: CASSAPTERHGYTF.

This chain links TRBV18 with TRBJ2-1; TRBD2 matches at 9 bases. V gave up 2 bases and J gave up 9 bases; unmatched junction bases: 11. The CDR3 covers 16 residues. Germline V gives CDR1 KGHSH, CDR2 LQKENI. The CDR3 coding sequence is TGTGCCAGCTCACCAGACTCGGCGGGGGGGCGAGGTGAGCAGTTCTTC. Protein product: CASSPDSAGGRGEQFF.

V gene TRBV5-1 combines with J gene TRBJ2-7; 7 nucleotides match TRBD2. Germline trimming cut 0 bases from V and 7 bases from J; bases unmatched to any gene: 4. Germline CDR1 reads SGHRS; CDR2 reads YFSETQ. This CDR3 spans 13 amino acids. CDR3 amino acids: CASSLDVGREQYF. The CDR3 coding sequence is TGCGCCAGCAGCTTGGATGTCGGGAGGGAGCAGTACTTC.

The chain couples TRBV6-1 to TRBJ2-1; no clear D. This CDR3 comprises 14 residues. Germline V gives CDR1 MNHNS, CDR2 SASEGT. With 2 bases removed from V and 5 bases from J, the gap between germline ends came to 10 bases. CDR3 sequence: CASSEILSHNEQFF. The CDR3, as DNA: TGTGCCAGCAGTGAAATATTGTCCCACAATGAGCAGTTCTTC.

The rearrangement links TRBV4-2 to TRBJ1-1; D remains ambiguous. Germline V gives CDR1 LGHNA, CDR2 YNFKEQ. The CDR3 is 16 amino acids. V was clipped by 3 bases and J by 0 bases, with 14 bases between them. CDR3 residues: CASSQGGPALNTEAFF. The CDR3 bases are TGTGCCAGCAGCCAGGGAGGGCCAGCCCTGAACACTGAAGCTTTCTTT.

This clone was seen a handful of times. The chain employs TRBV5-1 and TRBJ1-4; 7 bases are a match to TRBD1. The germline V gene encodes CDR1 SGHRS and CDR2 YFSETQ. CDR3 size: 13 residues. V lost 4 bases, J lost 8 bases, and 5 bases stayed unmatched. The CDR3 here is CASSTGVQEKLFF. In DNA, the CDR3 is TGCGCCAGCAGCACAGGGGTGCAGGAAAAACTGTTTTTT.